A single sample is the source of the 28 T cell receptor beta chains below, sequenced in a study of T cells in Graves' hyperthyroidism and ophthalmopathy. The CDR3 regions of TCR beta were amplified from RNA transcripts. Initially, a first-round RT-PCR of the TCR CDR3 employed the HTBI primer set. TCRdb reprocessed the multiplex PCR reads with MiXCR, giving one entry per CDR3 protein. The data contain 650,000 to 750,000 distinct CDR3 sequences, around 15% of them singletons. Material for sequencing was blood. Receptors originate from a woman between 18 and 29 years old with Graves' hyperthyroidism.

The chain uses TRBV7-6 and TRBJ2-3; D uncertain. Deletions cut 2 bases from V and 2 bases from J, with 11 bases between. The CDR3 covers 15 residues. CDR1 is SGHVS, CDR2 FNYEAQ, per germline. CDR3 bases: TGTGCCAGCAGCTTAAGGGTGGGGTACACAGATACGCAGTATTTT. Amino acid sequence: CASSLRVGYTDTQYF.

For this clonotype: A junction boundary mismatches the germline segment, possibly from a read error. The chain carries TRBV18 and TRBJ1-5; TRBD1 matches at 10 bases. There are 15 residues in the CDR3. CDR1 and CDR2 (germline): KGHSH, LQKENI. The CDR3 DNA reads TGTGTCAGCTCACCGGGACAGGGGCGCAATCAGCCCCAGCATTTT. This sequence encodes CVSSPGQGRNQPQHF. Variable domain in full (rest from reference TRBV18 and TRBJ1-5): NAGVMQNPRHLVRRRGQEARLRCSPMKGHSHVYWYRQLPEEGLKFMVYLQKENIIDESGMPKERFSAEFPKEGPSILRIQQVVRGDSAAYFCVSSPGQGRNQPQHFGDGTRLSIL.

This clonotype was detected many times. The genes are TRBV28 and TRBJ2-1; tentative D call: TRBD1 (5 bases). Per germline, CDR1 MDHEN and CDR2 SYDVKM. The ends were cut back, 11 bases at V and 1 base at J, with 15 bases in the middle. This CDR3 region has 14 residues. Here the CDR3 DNA reads TGTGCCGGCCGTGGCCAGGGATCCTACAATGAGCAGTTCTTC. As protein: CAGRGQGSYNEQFF.

This clonotype appeared a few times. The junction shows a germline mismatch at one end, possibly a read error. The chain combines TRBV9 with TRBJ2-1; 8 nucleotides line up with TRBD2. This CDR3 has 15 residues. Germline loops: CDR1 SGDLS, CDR2 YYNGEE. The CDR3 nucleotides are TGCGCCAGCAGCGTAGATTCTATAGCGGGATTTGAGCAGTTCTTC. Translating it yields CASSVDSIAGFEQFF.

This clonotype turned up a few times. The gene calls are TRBV10-3 and TRBJ2-2, with D unclear. Germline values: CDR1 ENHRY, CDR2 SYGVKD. V gave up 2 bases and J gave up 1 base, with 14 bases separating them. CDR3 length: 17 residues. In nucleotides, the CDR3 is TGTGCCATCAGTGAGCCCGATGGAAGTAGGAACACCGGGGAGCTGTTTTTT. Translation gives CAISEPDGSRNTGELFF.

This clonotype came up a few times. CDR3 coding DNA: TGTGCCAGCAAGCGGCAGGGGTACGAGCAGTACTTC. It codes for CASKRQGYEQYF. The chain employs TRBV2 and TRBJ2-7; tentative D call: TRBD1 (6 bases). This CDR3 comprises 12 residues. The V gene lost 7 bases and the J gene lost 4 bases, with 11 bases spanning the gap. The germline V gene has CDR1 SNHLY and CDR2 FYNNEI.

Many counts were recorded for this clonotype. The V call is TRBV11-3, the J call TRBJ2-1, with unresolved D. Germline V gene sequence: CDR1 SGHNT, CDR2 YENEEA. V was shortened by 6 bases and J by 9 bases, with 15 bases between the two germline ends. The CDR3 consists of 13 residues. The chain's CDR3 is CASRVGGMGEQFF. The CDR3 DNA is TGTGCCAGCAGAGTAGGTGGGATGGGTGAGCAGTTCTTC.

This chain uses TRBV15 with TRBJ1-4; D is perhaps TRBD1 (5 bases). This CDR3 region has 14 residues. The germline gives CDR1 LNHNV, CDR2 YYDKDF (reference sequence). V was trimmed by 3 bases and J by 5 bases, leaving 10 bases between them. The CDR3 coding sequence is TGTGCCACCAGCAGCTCGGGGGGGAATGAAAAACTGTTTTTT. It specifies CATSSSGGNEKLFF.

This sequence joins TRBV9 and TRBJ2-7, with D possibly being TRBD2 (5 bases). Germline CDR1 and CDR2: SGDLS and YYNGEE. Between the trimmed V and J ends, which lost 0 bases and 6 bases, there was a span of 13 bases. There are 14 residues in the CDR3. The DNA for the CDR3 is TGTGCCAGCAGCGTAGACGGGGATGGCTGCGAGCAGTACTTC. Its translation is CASSVDGDGCEQYF.

This clonotype has a count of ten or more. V and J are TRBV7-3 and TRBJ2-1; no firm D call. The CDR3 consists of 15 residues. The germline gives CDR1 SGHTA, CDR2 FQGTGA. The V and J ends lost 5 bases and 0 bases respectively, with 11 bases between them. This CDR3 is CASSPDRISYNEQFF. DNA for the CDR3: TGTGCCAGCAGCCCCGACCGGATCTCCTACAATGAGCAGTTCTTC.

Ten or more counts support this clonotype. The V and J genes are TRBV18 and TRBJ2-1; no firm D call. Germline CDR1 is KGHSH and CDR2 is LQKENI. The CDR3 loop spans 17 amino acids. Trimming stripped 0 bases from V and 2 bases from J, with 14 bases between. The CDR3: CASSPPVPEITYNEQFF. The CDR3 DNA follows: TGTGCCAGCTCACCACCGGTACCCGAAATAACCTACAATGAGCAGTTCTTC.

This clonotype appeared a few times. The CDR3 sequence: CASSYSGGGQPQHF. CDR3 nucleotide sequence: TGTGCCAGCAGTTACTCAGGGGGCGGTCAGCCCCAGCATTTT. The chain combines TRBV6-2 or TRBV6-3 with TRBJ1-5; the match to TRBD1 covers 7 bases. J gave up 6 bases and V 0 bases, and 2 bases lay outside the gene matches. CDR1 and CDR2 from the germline V gene are MNHEY and SVGEGT. The CDR3 extends over 14 amino acids.

With regard to this clonotype: Since a much larger clone is just one base distant, this may be a read error. This rearrangement joins TRBV27 to TRBJ2-1, with 14 bases aligning to TRBD2. CDR3 size: 15 residues. From germline, CDR1 is MNHEY and CDR2 SMNVEV (reference sequence). The CDR3 sequence: CAGSPGTSGSREQFF. For the CDR3, the DNA is TGTGCCGGCAGTCCGGGGACTAGCGGGAGTCGTGAGCAGTTCTTC.

J is TRBJ2-1 and V is TRBV20-1; 10 nucleotides agree with TRBD2. V dropped 3 bases and J dropped 5; count of bases not matched to a gene: 4. In germline, CDR1 is DFQATT, CDR2 SNEGSKA (reference sequence). The CDR3 has 14 amino acids. CDR3 coding DNA: TGCAGTGCTAGGGGGACTAGCGCCAACAATGAGCAGTTCTTC. This translates into CSARGTSANNEQFF.

This clonotype was seen a handful of times. The rearrangement links TRBV19 to TRBJ2-5, with 10 bases lining up with TRBD1. The J segment lost 0 bases and the V segment lost 5 bases, leaving 6 bases of the junction unmatched. Germline lookup yields CDR1 LNHDA and CDR2 SQIVND (reference sequence). The CDR3 runs to 16 residues. CDR3 sequence: CASSPRTGGYQETQYF. The CDR3 nucleotides are TGTGCCAGTAGTCCACGGACAGGGGGTTACCAAGAGACCCAGTACTTC.

This rearrangement joins TRBV12-3 or TRBV12-4 to TRBJ1-5; 10 bases match TRBD1. V dropped 4 bases and J dropped 6; count of bases not matched to a gene: 6. This CDR3 has 15 amino acids. The CDR3 region has the DNA TGTGCCAGCAGTTCCAGACAGGGGGCTGGTCAGCCCCAGCATTTT. Amino acids: CASSSRQGAGQPQHF.

CDR3 in DNA: TGCAGCGTTGTAGGGACATACACCGGGGAGCTGTTTTTT. Translated, it gives CSVVGTYTGELFF. The chain has TRBV29-1 and TRBJ2-2; TRBD1 is a possible D gene (6 bases). CDR1 SQVTM and CDR2 ANQGSEA come from the germline V gene. Between the trimmed V and J ends, which lost 4 bases and 3 bases, there was a span of 9 bases. The CDR3 runs 13 residues.

The genes are TRBV11-3 and TRBJ2-1; 7 nucleotides agree with TRBD2. J lost 6 bases, V lost 5 bases, and 10 bases had no gene match. Germline V gene sequence: CDR1 SGHNT, CDR2 YENEEA. The CDR3 covers 15 residues. The CDR3 loop is CASSMSGLAGNEQFF. CDR3 nucleotide sequence: TGTGCCAGCAGCATGTCCGGCTTAGCGGGCAATGAGCAGTTCTTC.

In its sample, this clonotype was seen once. This sequence joins TRBV20-1 and TRBJ2-1; TRBD1 matches 8 bases. V lost 3 bases and J lost 6; bases outside the gene matches: 4. The CDR3 length is 13 residues. Germline V gene data show CDR1 as DFQATT and CDR2 as SNEGSKA (reference sequence). CDR3 coding DNA: TGCAGTGCTAGGGACAGGGTGGTCAATGAGCAGTTCTTC. Protein sequence: CSARDRVVNEQFF.

The V call is TRBV7-2, the J call TRBJ2-6, with 8 positions matching TRBD1. The V gene's germline CDR1 is SGHTA and CDR2 FQGNSA. This CDR3 region has 16 residues. V dropped 5 bases and J dropped 4; count of bases not matched to a gene: 7. The DNA of the CDR3 is TGTGCCAGCAGCCTCACCAGGGGGCCGGGGGCCAACGTCCTGACTTTC. This encodes CASSLTRGPGANVLTF.

The chain recombines TRBV20-1 with TRBJ1-2; 9 nucleotides line up with TRBD1. CDR3 length: 14 amino acids. V was clipped by 1 base and J by 8 bases; unmatched bases: 8. From germline, CDR1 is DFQATT and CDR2 SNEGSKA (reference sequence). The CDR3 nucleotides are TGCAGTGCTAGAGCCGGGACAGGGTTTGAAGGCTACACCTTC. This codes for CSARAGTGFEGYTF.

V gene TRBV20-1 combines with J gene TRBJ2-7; either TRBD1 or TRBD2 may fit D (5 bases each). Germline V CDR1 and CDR2: DFQATT, SNEGSKA (reference sequence). The V end was cut by 0 bases, the J end by 3 bases, with 15 bases between. CDR3 size: 15 residues. The CDR3, as DNA: TGCAGTGCTAGAGATTCCGGGGCTACCGTCTACGAGCAGTACTTC. Encoded protein: CSARDSGATVYEQYF.

The table lists this clonotype with many counts. This chain's CDR3 is CASSYSRLADTQYF. The CDR3 region has the DNA TGTGCCAGCAGTTACTCGAGACTCGCCGATACGCAGTATTTT. This chain links TRBV6-5 with TRBJ2-3; no firm D call. The CDR3 totals 14 residues. V gave up 0 bases and J gave up 6 bases, with 10 bases separating them. Germline-derived CDR1 and CDR2 are MNHEY and SVGAGI.

This clonotype was seen only a few times. This chain links TRBV5-8 with TRBJ2-1; 13 bases agree with TRBD2. This CDR3 spans 17 amino acids. V lost 3 bases to trimming and J lost 5 bases; unmatched junction nucleotides: 8. Germline V lookup: CDR1 SGHTS, CDR2 YDEGEE. This CDR3 is CASSYPLTSGRHNEQFF. CDR3 in DNA: TGTGCCAGCAGCTACCCATTGACTAGCGGGAGGCACAATGAGCAGTTCTTC.

This clonotype was counted many times. The chain recombines TRBV4-1 with TRBJ1-6; unclear D gene. CDR3 length: 13 residues. Trimming pared 2 bases from V and 7 bases from J, leaving 6 bases between. CDR1 MGHRA and CDR2 YSYEKL come from the germline V gene. CDR3 nucleotides: TGCGCCAGCAGCCAATCAGGAAATTCACCCCTCCACTTT. It translates to CASSQSGNSPLHF.

This clonotype was seen repeatedly, ten times or more. CDR3 amino acids: CASSLTARVDEQFF. The DNA of the CDR3 is TGTGCCAGCAGCTTGACTGCCCGGGTGGATGAGCAGTTCTTC. V usage is TRBV5-8 and J usage is TRBJ2-1; D not resolved. Trimming removed 1 base at V and 8 bases at J, with 13 bases between. Germline V CDR1 and CDR2: SGHTS, YDEGEE. This CDR3 region has 14 residues.

This clonotype was seen only a few times. DNA of the CDR3: TGTGCCAGCAGGACACAGGGGATGGGCAATCAGCCCCAGCATTTT. Its translation: CASRTQGMGNQPQHF. J is TRBJ1-5 and V is TRBV28; 7 bases agree with TRBD1. The CDR3 consists of 15 residues. J gave up 2 bases and V 6 bases, and 7 bases lay outside the gene matches. CDR1 MDHEN and CDR2 SYDVKM come from the germline V gene.

The sample holds many counts of this clonotype. The V and J genes are TRBV18 and TRBJ1-2, with a possible D match to TRBD1 (5 bases). The CDR3 is 14 residues long. The germline CDR1 and CDR2 sequences are KGHSH and LQKENI. V was cut by 2 bases and J by 6 bases, with 13 bases left in between. The CDR3 nucleotides are TGTGCCAGCTCACCAGACCAGGGTGGAGATGGCTACACCTTC. The encoded protein is CASSPDQGGDGYTF.